This TCR beta chain was captured in a study of monozygotic twins with inflammatory bowel disease. Eight distinct reactions (per sample) were used to make the cDNA. UMIs incorporating a 6-nucleotide sample barcode were appended by means of template switching. TCRdb processed the 5' RACE reads again and assigns one entry to each CDR3 protein, with no DNA. The listing contains about 380,000 distinct CDR3 sequences. Germline V lookup: CDR1 SGDLS, CDR2 YYNGEE. The CDR3 runs to 16 residues. Study-wide points: Between concordant and discordant twins, repertoire similarity failed to differ, a result that limited power may explain.

A remark on this clonotype: As yet, its antigen is unknown.

Blood was drawn once per donor, and each sample measured approximately 2.4 ml. The rearrangement uses TRBV9 and TRBJ1-6; TCRdb proposes TRBD1, but this gene call is untestable without DNA. Input material: blood. The TCR was taken from a human donor with ulcerative colitis or Crohn's disease, or a healthy co-twin of an affected twin (not recorded which). The CDR3 protein is CASSGGRGRYNSPLHF.